Below, one TCR beta chain is given with its context. Its specificity is unknown. CDR3 length equals 16 residues. V was pared by 3 bases and J by 5 bases, with 7 bases of the junction left unmatched. Germline CDR1 is WSHSY and CDR2 is SAAADI. Assay: immunoSEQ multiplex PCR; the TCRdb copy retains only in-frame clones and omits some. The repertoire holds about 160,000 clones, with around 89% as singletons. The donors were part of the roughly 110-subject validation cohort, which stood apart from the roughly 680-subject first cohort. This record comes from a study of cytomegalovirus exposure and HLA in healthy donors. Study-level points and caveats: According to a later analysis, TCR clusters from the first cohort tended to co-occur in the 90 to 150 validation repertoires. High specificity and sensitivity for cytomegalovirus status were reported for the classifier.

The rearrangement joins TRBV10-2 to TRBJ2-5, with TRBD2 matching 12 bases. This clonotype was sampled from a man between 18 and 35 years old in good health and CMV-seronegative. The specimen was PBMCs. The DNA of the CDR3 is TGCGCCAGCAGTGAACTAGCGGGGGGTCCCAGGGAGACCCAGTACTTC. Its protein is CASSELAGGPRETQYF.